Presented here are 14 T cell receptor beta chains from one specimen sequenced in a study of T cell responses to AZD1222 COVID-19 vaccine. Profiling relied on immunoSEQ multiplex PCR, and the TCRdb table lists in-frame clones only, not all of them. The repertoire holds roughly 150,000 clones, with 90% as singletons. Sequenced material: peripheral blood, taken 28 days after the second AZD1222 dose. These TCRs come from an adult who received the AZD1222 COVID-19 vaccine.

The chain carries TRBV2 and TRBJ2-5, with D possibly matching TRBD1 (6 bases). The CDR3 runs 14 residues. V lost 7 bases and J lost 7, with 19 bases in between. CDR1 and CDR2 (germline): SNHLY, FYNNEI. Written as DNA, the CDR3 is TGTGCCAGCACCCCTTCTGGGGGCCGGGGGACCCAGTACTTC. It specifies CASTPSGGRGTQYF.

The chain uses TRBV30 and TRBJ1-4; TRBD1 matches at 7 bases. This CDR3 is 14 amino acids long. Per the germline V gene, CDR1 is GTSNPN and CDR2 is SVGIG (reference sequence). Trimming cost V 2 bases and J 8 bases; bases outside gene matches: 8. The CDR3 reads CAWSLTGLEEKLFF. CDR3 DNA: TGTGCCTGGAGTCTGACAGGGTTGGAAGAAAAACTGTTTTTT.

The chain recombines TRBV21-1 with TRBJ2-3; the listed D gene, TRBD1, was not tested against the DNA. TRBV21-1 is a recognized pseudogene. The CDR3 loop spans 14 amino acids. This CDR3 reads CATRTQGDTDTQYF. CDR3 nucleotides: TGTGCCACCAGGACCCAAGGGGACACAGATACGCAGTATTTT.

In DNA form, the CDR3 reads TGTGCCAGCAGCCTGGACAGGGGGGAACTGTTTTTT. The encoded protein is CASSLDRGELFF. V is TRBV5-5 and J is TRBJ1-4; 10 bases are shared with TRBD1. CDR1 SGHKS and CDR2 YYEKEE come from the germline V gene (reference sequence). The CDR3 length is 12 residues. The trim removed 4 bases at V and 12 bases at J, leaving 3 bases unmatched.

In this sample, this clone turned up once. This chain connects TRBV11-2 to TRBJ1-2; no clear D. Germline-derived CDR1 and CDR2 are SGHAT and FQNNGV. The CDR3 contains 15 residues. V was trimmed by 1 base and J by 1 base, leaving 10 bases between them. The CDR3 DNA is TGTGCCAGCAGCTTAGTTCCCTCCGTTAACTATGGCTACACCTTC. Amino acid sequence: CASSLVPSVNYGYTF.

The CDR3 nucleotides read TGTGCCAGCAGCCTCCCGTGGGGTATGGGGGCCCCTCCCAATGAGCAGTTCTTC. Amino acids: CASSLPWGMGAPPNEQFF. V gene TRBV13 combines with J gene TRBJ2-1, with D tentatively TRBD1 (6 bases). The CDR3 runs 18 residues. Germline V CDR1 and CDR2: PRHDT, FYEKMQ (reference sequence). Trimming took off 5 bases at V and 6 bases at J, with 26 bases between the two ends.

V gene TRBV4-1 combines with J gene TRBJ1-2, with a weak D call TRBD1 (5 bases). This CDR3 has 15 residues. CDR1 and CDR2 (germline): MGHRA, YSYEKL. Between the trimmed V and J ends, which lost 2 bases and 6 bases, there was a span of 16 bases. As DNA, the CDR3 is TGCGCCAGCAGCCAACCGGGACGGCAGGCACATGGCTACACCTTC. It specifies CASSQPGRQAHGYTF.

This chain links TRBV19 with TRBJ2-3, with D tentatively TRBD1 or TRBD2 (5 bases each). Germline CDR1 and CDR2: LNHDA and SQIVND (reference sequence). Trimming left V 2 bases short and J 7 bases short, with 13 bases between. The CDR3 consists of 14 residues. The chain's CDR3 is CASSIPGRTNTQYF. CDR3 in DNA: TGTGCCAGTAGTATACCGGGACGGACGAATACGCAGTATTTT.

The chain combines TRBV7-9 with TRBJ1-2; D not resolved. Trimming shortened V by 1 base and J by 5 bases, and 8 bases separated the two germline ends. Germline-derived CDR1 and CDR2 are SEHNR and FQNEAQ (reference sequence). This CDR3 comprises 13 residues. In DNA form, the CDR3 reads TGTGCCAGCAGCTTAGAAACGGGGTATGGCTACACCTTC. It encodes CASSLETGYGYTF.

The V and J genes are TRBV11-3 and TRBJ2-1; weak D call: TRBD2 (5 bases). Between the trimmed V and J ends, which lost 5 bases and 4 bases, there was a span of 12 bases. This CDR3 region has 14 residues. Germline CDR1 reads SGHNT; CDR2 reads YENEEA. CDR3 sequence: CASSPRTGYNEQFF. The DNA of the CDR3 is TGTGCCAGCAGCCCCCGGACGGGATACAATGAGCAGTTCTTC. Based on the CDR3 plus reference TRBV11-3 and TRBJ2-1, the full variable domain is EAGVVQSPRYKIIEKKQPVAFWCNPISGHNTLYWYLQNLGQGPELLIRYENEEAVDDSQLPKDRFSAERLKGVDSTLKIQPAELGDSAVYLCASSPRTGYNEQFFGPGTRLTVL.

The V call is TRBV15, the J call TRBJ1-4, with D uncertain. This CDR3 has 14 residues. V was pared by 2 bases and J by 6 bases, with 10 bases between. Looked up from germline, CDR1 is LNHNV and CDR2 is YYDKDF (reference sequence). CDR3 coding DNA: TGTGCCACCAGCAGATCCCAAGGCGATGAAAAACTGTTTTTT. This encodes CATSRSQGDEKLFF.

The gene calls are TRBV9 and TRBJ2-7; TRBD2 matches 7 bases. This CDR3 is built from 15 residues. CDR1 is SGDLS, CDR2 YYNGEE, per germline. V was clipped by 4 bases and J by 7 bases; unmatched bases: 14. CDR3 nucleotide sequence: TGTGCCAGCAGCTCGCAGGGAGGGCAGTTTGGGGAGCAGTACTTC. The encoded protein is CASSSQGGQFGEQYF.

This rearrangement joins TRBV6-1 to TRBJ1-4, with D tentatively TRBD1 (5 bases). CDR1 is MNHNS and CDR2 is SASEGT in the germline V gene. CDR3 size: 15 residues. V lost 0 bases and J 5 bases, leaving 10 bases between the germline ends. CDR3 amino acids: CASSEAGGTNEKLFF. The CDR3 DNA is TGTGCCAGCAGTGAAGCAGGCGGGACGAATGAAAAACTGTTTTTT.

This clone was recorded once. The genes are TRBV9 and TRBJ2-1; D is perhaps TRBD2 (6 bases). Germline-derived CDR1 and CDR2 are SGDLS and YYNGEE. V dropped 4 bases and J dropped 8 bases, with 13 bases sitting between them. CDR3 length equals 13 residues. This CDR3 is CASSFPGGDEQFF. The DNA of the CDR3 is TGTGCCAGCAGCTTCCCAGGAGGGGATGAGCAGTTCTTC.